This T cell receptor (beta chain) was identified during a study of identical twins. Study observations and caveats: Recombination models fit unrelated individuals' TCR alpha sharing but underestimated twins'. Out-of-frame alpha sequences shared by twins showed excess low generation probability.

This clonotype was found many times. The target antigen is unknown. Unique molecular identifiers were present on cDNA, and template switching added a universal primer site. TCRdb reprocessed the 5' RACE reads via MiXCR and lists one record per CDR3 protein. The sample carries more than 650,000 distinct CDR3 sequences, over 5% recorded once. V lost 2 bases and J lost 3, with 7 bases in between. CDR3 length equals 13 residues. The chain employs TRBV12-3 or TRBV12-4 and TRBJ1-1; D is unclear. This TCR was recovered from a man between 18 and 35 years old in good health. Sequenced material: naive T cells sorted from blood. CDR3 nucleotide sequence: TGTGCCAGCAGTTTAAATCACGACACTGAAGCTTTCTTT. Translated, it gives CASSLNHDTEAFF.